One and the same sample provided the 10 T cell receptor beta chains below, sequenced in a study of blood T cell repertoires in COVID-19. Using immunoSEQ multiplex PCR, the repertoire was profiled, and TCRdb retains in-frame clones only, with some absent. The sample consists of fewer than 45,000 clones, around 89% of them appearing once. Source material: peripheral blood. These receptor sequences come from a man in his 60s with active or convalescent COVID-19.

This chain uses TRBV5-1 with TRBJ2-5, with a weak D call TRBD1 (5 bases). This CDR3 is built from 13 residues. The germline V and J ends were trimmed by 6 bases and 1 base, with 10 bases remaining between them. The germline V gene has CDR1 SGHRS and CDR2 YFSETQ. CDR3 nucleotide sequence: TGCGCCAGCAACCCGGACACCCAAGAGACCCAGTACTTC. Its protein product is CASNPDTQETQYF.

This clone has only one observation. The chain is built from TRBV7-3 and TRBJ2-2; TRBD2 matches 14 bases. Germline V CDR1 and CDR2: SGHTA, FQGTGA. Trimming removed 5 bases from V and 3 bases from J; junction bases left unmatched: 8. The CDR3 spans 18 residues. CDR3 sequence: CASSQTSGRAFDTGELFF. As DNA, the CDR3 is TGTGCCAGCAGCCAGACTAGCGGGAGGGCCTTTGACACCGGGGAGCTGTTTTTT.

J is TRBJ1-5 and V is TRBV28, with D tentatively TRBD1 (5 bases). The CDR3 covers 17 residues. Germline V gene lookup returns CDR1 MDHEN and CDR2 SYDVKM. The germline V and J ends were trimmed by 4 bases and 2 bases, with 18 bases remaining between them. CDR3: CASSSTPWGRGNQPQHF. CDR3 bases: TGTGCCAGCAGTTCCACCCCTTGGGGCCGGGGCAATCAGCCCCAGCATTTT.

This chain connects TRBV4-2 to TRBJ2-1, with D possibly TRBD2 on 6 matching bases. Trimming removed 2 bases from V and 5 bases from J, with 10 bases in between. From germline, CDR1 is LGHNA and CDR2 YNFKEQ. The CDR3 sequence is 14 residues long. The chain's CDR3 is CASSQIGGDNEQFF. The CDR3, as DNA: TGTGCCAGCAGCCAAATAGGAGGGGACAATGAGCAGTTCTTC.

This sequence joins TRBV5-1 and TRBJ2-1; 11 bases agree with TRBD2. Germline V gives CDR1 SGHRS, CDR2 YFSETQ. The CDR3 runs 15 residues. J lost 8 bases, V lost 0 bases, and 4 bases had no gene match. The CDR3 is CASSLVAGGGHEQFF. DNA of the CDR3: TGCGCCAGCAGCTTGGTAGCGGGAGGGGGTCATGAGCAGTTCTTC.

The V gene is TRBV5-1, the J gene TRBJ1-6; D gene ambiguous. V lost 3 bases and J 8 bases, leaving 15 bases between the germline ends. There are 15 residues in the CDR3. CDR1 is SGHRS and CDR2 is YFSETQ in the germline V gene. The CDR3 DNA is TGCGCCAGCAGCTCCGTGAACAACGGGGATTCACCCCTCCACTTT. It specifies CASSSVNNGDSPLHF.

The rearrangement links TRBV6-2 or TRBV6-3 to TRBJ2-1, with TRBD2 matching 8 bases. This CDR3 region has 13 residues. The germline CDR1 and CDR2 sequences are MNHEY and SVGEGT. With 6 bases clipped from V and 8 bases from J, the junction kept 6 bases outside the gene matches. CDR3 sequence reads: CASSPGLVYEQFF. CDR3 in DNA: TGTGCCAGCAGCCCGGGACTAGTTTATGAGCAGTTCTTC.

The V and J genes are TRBV3-1 (or the pseudogene TRBV3-2) and TRBJ1-6, with D uncertain. This CDR3 is 15 amino acids long. The V and J ends lost 0 bases and 0 bases respectively, with 3 bases between them. The germline gives CDR1 LGHDT, CDR2 YNNKEL (reference sequence). Here the CDR3 DNA reads TGTGCCAGCAGCCAAGATAGCTCCTATAATTCACCCCTCCACTTT. Amino acid sequence: CASSQDSSYNSPLHF.

The V and J genes are TRBV27 and TRBJ2-5; 8 nucleotides agree with TRBD2. J gave up 4 bases and V 6 bases, and 7 bases lay outside the gene matches. CDR3 length: 14 residues. CDR1 is MNHEY and CDR2 is SMNVEV in the germline V gene (reference sequence). CDR3 in DNA: TGTGCCAGCAGACGACGGGGGGGAAGAGAGACCCAGTACTTC. Encoded protein: CASRRRGGRETQYF.

The chain employs TRBV5-1 and TRBJ1-2; 9 nucleotides line up with TRBD1. Germline assignment: CDR1 SGHRS and CDR2 YFSETQ. The CDR3 has 14 residues. J lost 5 bases, V lost 2 bases, and 4 bases had no gene match. This CDR3 reads CASSLRTGEYGYTF. CDR3 DNA: TGCGCCAGCAGCTTAAGGACAGGGGAGTATGGCTACACCTTC.